What follows are 23 T cell receptor beta chains derived from one specimen sequenced in a study of vaccination and CD4 T cells after COVID-19. As to treatment: approximately nine-day PBMC culture with coronavirus spike peptide pools or control peptides (ViraFEST assay). Oncomine TCR Beta short-read sequencing was applied to DNA from cultured CD4+ T cells. In TCRdb, the PCR reads were re-called with MiXCR into one record per CDR3 protein. This repertoire shows about 16,000 distinct CDR3 sequences, 50% to 65% found once; its top ten account for approximately 19%. These TCRs are of unknown antigen specificity. Sequencing was performed on CD4+ T cells from blood, cultured in vitro, taken before SARS-CoV-2 vaccination. These receptors all stem from a human donor who had recovered from COVID-19.

This chain uses TRBV30 with TRBJ1-3; D is unresolved. Germline V gene lookup returns CDR1 GTSNPN and CDR2 SVGIG (reference sequence). The V gene lost 1 base and the J gene lost 0 bases, with 7 bases spanning the gap. This CDR3 has 14 amino acids. The CDR3 reads CAWSDGSSGNTIYF. CDR3 sequence (DNA): TGTGCCTGGAGTGACGGGAGCTCTGGAAACACCATATATTTT.

The chain recombines TRBV19 with TRBJ2-7; 11 bases align to TRBD2. The CDR3 runs to 14 residues. J lost 2 bases, V lost 3 bases, and 0 bases had no gene match. The germline V gene encodes CDR1 LNHDA and CDR2 SQIVND (reference sequence). CDR3 bases: TGTGCCAGTAGTATGACTAGCGGGGCCTACGAGCAGTACTTC. This translates into CASSMTSGAYEQYF.

V gene TRBV20-1 combines with J gene TRBJ2-1, with TRBD2 matching over 10 bases. The CDR3 has 13 residues. Germline trimming cut 3 bases from V and 9 bases from J; bases unmatched to any gene: 5. Per germline, CDR1 DFQATT and CDR2 SNEGSKA (reference sequence). Here the CDR3 reads CSASSLAGVEQFF. The CDR3 nucleotides read TGCAGTGCTAGCTCGCTAGCGGGAGTTGAGCAGTTCTTC.

V gene TRBV5-8 combines with J gene TRBJ1-6, with 7 positions matching TRBD1. Germline CDR1 and CDR2: SGHTS and YDEGEE. The J segment lost 8 bases and the V segment lost 6 bases, leaving 8 bases of the junction unmatched. This CDR3 contains 14 residues. The CDR3 reads CASKRQGWDSPLHF. In nucleotides, the CDR3 is TGTGCCAGCAAAAGACAGGGTTGGGATTCACCCCTCCACTTT.

This clonotype was counted between two and nine times. This chain connects TRBV20-1 to TRBJ2-3; 12 positions agree with TRBD2. Losses at the gene ends were 6 bases for V and 1 base for J; bases not matched to a gene: 11. CDR1 DFQATT and CDR2 SNEGSKA come from the germline V gene (reference sequence). The CDR3 has 17 residues. In DNA form, the CDR3 reads TGCAGTGCCCAAAGACTAGCGGGAGTTCCGGGCACAGATACGCAGTATTTT. It translates to CSAQRLAGVPGTDTQYF.

The chain is built from TRBV15 and TRBJ2-7, with 8 bases lining up with TRBD2. Germline CDR1 reads LNHNV; CDR2 reads YYDKDF (reference sequence). This CDR3 comprises 14 residues. V lost 5 bases and J lost 5; bases outside the gene matches: 8. The CDR3 DNA reads TGTGCCACCAGCGCGACTAGCGTCGGCCACGAGCAGTACTTC. This codes for CATSATSVGHEQYF.

This chain uses TRBV2 with TRBJ2-5; D uncertain. The CDR3 is made up of 14 amino acids. CDR1 and CDR2 from the germline V gene are SNHLY and FYNNEI. Trimming removed 4 bases from V and 4 bases from J, with 13 bases in between. The CDR3 DNA reads TGTGCCAGCAGTGTGTTACTTAGCCGAGAGACCCAGTACTTC. This gives the protein CASSVLLSRETQYF.

The genes are TRBV4-1 and TRBJ2-5; 8 bases are shared with TRBD2. There are 19 residues in the CDR3. The J segment lost 1 base and the V segment lost 3 bases, leaving 16 bases of the junction unmatched. CDR1 is MGHRA and CDR2 is YSYEKL in the germline V gene. In nucleotides, the CDR3 is TGCGCCAGCAGCCACCCCAGCGGGAGAGCCCGACCCCCCCAAGAGACCCAGTACTTC. Translating it yields CASSHPSGRARPPQETQYF.

V and J are TRBV10-1 and TRBJ1-6; D might be TRBD1 (6 bases). Germline-derived CDR1 and CDR2 are WNHNN and SYGVQD (reference sequence). The CDR3 has 15 amino acids. Between the trimmed V and J ends, which lost 5 bases and 6 bases, there was a span of 14 bases. The CDR3 DNA reads as TGCGCCAGCAGTCCTTCGGGGGCGCCTAATTCACCCCTCCACTTT. Residues: CASSPSGAPNSPLHF.

The chain employs TRBV6-1 and TRBJ1-1, with TRBD1 identical over 10 bases. Per the germline V gene, CDR1 is MNHNS and CDR2 is SASEGT. The V gene end was trimmed by 2 bases and the J gene end by 8 bases; junction bases not matched to a gene: 5. The CDR3 is made up of 14 amino acids. This CDR3 is CASSERGTGVEAFF. The CDR3 DNA reads as TGTGCCAGCAGTGAAAGGGGGACAGGGGTCGAAGCTTTCTTT.

This clonotype has just a few counts. This chain joins TRBV20-1 and TRBJ2-2, with TRBD2 matching 7 bases. Germline assignment: CDR1 DFQATT and CDR2 SNEGSKA (reference sequence). The length of the CDR3 is 16 residues. The J segment lost 7 bases and the V segment lost 6 bases, leaving 17 bases of the junction unmatched. The CDR3 DNA follows: TGCAGTGCCCTCCCCTGGGCTAGCGGTCGCGGCGGGGAGCTGTTTTTT. It translates to CSALPWASGRGGELFF.

This rearrangement joins TRBV19 to TRBJ1-2; D is uncertain. V lost 10 bases to trimming and J lost 0 bases, with 6 bases between them. Germline V CDR1 and CDR2: LNHDA, SQIVND (reference sequence). This CDR3 has 11 amino acids. CDR3 DNA: TGTGCCACGCGAACTAACTATGGCTACACCTTC. Protein: CATRTNYGYTF.

This clonotype has just a few counts. The genes are TRBV20-1 and TRBJ2-5; D assignment may be TRBD1 or TRBD2 (5 bases each). The V end lost 5 bases, the J end lost 1 base, and 11 bases lay between the germline ends. The CDR3 is made up of 13 amino acids. In germline, CDR1 is DFQATT, CDR2 SNEGSKA (reference sequence). The CDR3 nucleotides are TGCAGTGCTGGGACGGATGCCCAAGAGACCCAGTACTTC. Translated, it gives CSAGTDAQETQYF.

The count of this clonotype is one. The chain links TRBV28 to TRBJ2-1; D remains unclear. This CDR3 contains 14 residues. Trimming pared 6 bases from V and 5 bases from J, leaving 14 bases between. Germline loops: CDR1 MDHEN, CDR2 SYDVKM. The CDR3 DNA is TGTGCCAGCAGAAATCTTATGCGCGACAATGAGCAGTTCTTC. This sequence encodes CASRNLMRDNEQFF.

This clonotype was observed a handful of times. The V gene is TRBV7-2, the J gene TRBJ1-2; 7 positions match TRBD1. V gave up 5 bases and J gave up 7 bases; unmatched junction bases: 13. The CDR3 runs to 15 residues. Germline CDR1 SGHTA, CDR2 FQGNSA. The CDR3 nucleotides read TGTGCCAGCAGCCCTAATAGACAGGGCGAGAGTGGCTACACCTTC. As protein: CASSPNRQGESGYTF.

This clonotype was detected only a few times. The chain couples TRBV24-1 to TRBJ2-7, with 8 bases fitting TRBD1. The CDR3 is 17 amino acids. The germline V gene encodes CDR1 KGHDR and CDR2 SFDVKD. V was clipped by 4 bases and J by 2 bases; unmatched bases: 12. The DNA of the CDR3 is TGTGCCACCAGTGAAAGAACAGGGGGTGGTAAACCCTACGAGCAGTACTTC. Its translation: CATSERTGGGKPYEQYF.

This clonotype occurred a few times. The gene calls are TRBV15 and TRBJ1-6; D is uncertain. The ends were cut back, 1 base at V and 12 bases at J, with 7 bases in the middle. Germline V gives CDR1 LNHNV, CDR2 YYDKDF (reference sequence). The CDR3 has 12 amino acids. The CDR3 spells CATSRGTLPLHF. For the CDR3, the DNA is TGTGCCACCAGCAGAGGAACCTTACCCCTCCACTTT.

This clonotype came up once. The chain has TRBV6-2 or TRBV6-3 and TRBJ2-5, with D possibly TRBD1 on 6 matching bases. V was shortened by 6 bases and J by 4 bases, with 21 bases between the two germline ends. CDR3 size: 16 residues. From germline, CDR1 is MNHEY and CDR2 SVGEGT. DNA of the CDR3: TGTGCCAGCAGCTACACTACAGGGTACCTTCCAGAGACCCAGTACTTC. It translates to CASSYTTGYLPETQYF.

The rearrangement joins TRBV27 to TRBJ1-6; D gene uncertain. Per germline, CDR1 MNHEY and CDR2 SMNVEV (reference sequence). The CDR3 contains 13 residues. Trimming stripped 5 bases from V and 5 bases from J, with 7 bases between. The DNA for the CDR3 is TGTGCCAGCAGTCCTGGACATAATTCACCCCTCCACTTT. Translation gives CASSPGHNSPLHF.

This chain uses TRBV11-2 with TRBJ2-3, with D possibly matching TRBD2 (5 bases). V was clipped by 2 bases and J by 0 bases, with 9 bases between them. The germline V gene encodes CDR1 SGHAT and CDR2 FQNNGV. The CDR3 spans 15 residues. The CDR3 region is CASSLFGGSTDTQYF. In DNA form, the CDR3 reads TGTGCCAGCAGCTTATTTGGCGGGAGCACAGATACGCAGTATTTT. Filled out from reference TRBV11-2 and TRBJ2-3, the complete variable domain reads EAGVAQSPRYKIIEKRQSVAFWCNPISGHATLYWYQQILGQGPKLLIQFQNNGVVDDSQLPKDRFSAERLKGVDSTLKIQPAKLEDSAVYLCASSLFGGSTDTQYFGPGTRLTVL.

The gene calls are TRBV6-1 and TRBJ2-2, with D possibly TRBD1 on 6 matching bases. The V gene lost 6 bases and the J gene lost 6 bases, with 8 bases spanning the gap. The CDR3 totals 12 residues. Germline-derived CDR1 and CDR2 are MNHNS and SASEGT. The CDR3, as DNA: TGTGCCAGCAGAGAGGGGGCCGGGGAGCTGTTTTTT. Protein product: CASREGAGELFF.

This clonotype appeared a few times. The J gene is TRBJ1-1, the V gene TRBV6-5; D uncertain. Trimming took off 2 bases at V and 1 base at J, with 11 bases between the two ends. This CDR3 spans 15 amino acids. The V gene's germline CDR1 is MNHEY and CDR2 SVGAGI. Here the CDR3 DNA reads TGTGCCAGCAGTTACAGTCCCAGGACGAACACTGAAGCTTTCTTT. Translated: CASSYSPRTNTEAFF.

This clonotype has more than one count but fewer than ten. The rearrangement joins TRBV20-1 to TRBJ1-2, with 8 bases that match TRBD1. The V gene end was trimmed by 5 bases and the J gene end by 4 bases; junction bases not matched to a gene: 3. The CDR3 contains 12 residues. CDR1 DFQATT and CDR2 SNEGSKA come from the germline V gene (reference sequence). CDR3 DNA sequence: TGCAGTGCTCCAGGACAGGGCTATGGCTACACCTTC. Amino acid sequence: CSAPGQGYGYTF.